This passage covers 5 T cell receptor beta chains from one sample sequenced in a study of blood T cell repertoires in COVID-19. The method was immunoSEQ multiplex PCR; TCRdb's version includes in-frame clones alone and lacks a portion of them. The sample consists of about 400,000 clones, roughly 86% of them appearing once. The specimen sequenced was peripheral blood. These TCRs come from a human donor in a cohort sampled during active COVID-19.

The chain employs TRBV19 and TRBJ2-3, with 14 bases identical to TRBD2. The length of the CDR3 is 19 residues. CDR1 is LNHDA, CDR2 SQIVND, per germline (reference sequence). Trimming took 7 bases from V and 0 from J; bases not matched to a gene: 12. Here the CDR3 reads CASTRSETSGRVSTDTQYF. The DNA for the CDR3 is TGTGCCAGTACCCGGTCAGAGACTAGCGGGAGGGTCAGCACAGATACGCAGTATTTT.

The rearrangement links TRBV7-9 to TRBJ2-7; 8 bases fit TRBD1. The germline gives CDR1 SEHNR, CDR2 FQNEAQ (reference sequence). Trimming cost V 4 bases and J 7 bases; bases outside gene matches: 9. CDR3 length equals 14 residues. The CDR3 sequence: CASSSAGGSEEQYF. The DNA for the CDR3 is TGTGCCAGCAGCTCCGCAGGGGGCTCTGAAGAGCAGTACTTC.

The J gene is TRBJ2-1, the V gene TRBV6-6; 10 positions match TRBD2. The CDR3 is 12 amino acids. Germline V lookup: CDR1 MNHNY, CDR2 SVGAGI (reference sequence). Trimming cost V 11 bases and J 11 bases; bases outside gene matches: 9. This CDR3 is CALGLAGVQQFF. The CDR3 DNA sequence: TGTGCCTTGGGCCTAGCGGGAGTTCAGCAGTTCTTC.

The chain uses TRBV19 and TRBJ2-6; 7 positions agree with TRBD2. Germline V gene data show CDR1 as LNHDA and CDR2 as SQIVND (reference sequence). Trimming removed 7 bases from V and 0 bases from J; junction bases left unmatched: 3. The CDR3 spans 15 residues. CDR3 sequence: CASIPGGSGANVLTF. The CDR3 nucleotides are TGTGCCAGTATACCGGGAGGCTCTGGGGCCAACGTCCTGACTTTC.

The chain carries TRBV15 and TRBJ1-4; D unresolved. CDR3 length: 18 residues. CDR1 LNHNV and CDR2 YYDKDF come from the germline V gene (reference sequence). V was shortened by 0 bases and J by 7 bases, with 21 bases between the two germline ends. CDR3 sequence: CATSRDVIGGRESEKLFF. Here the CDR3 DNA reads TGTGCCACCAGCAGAGATGTTATCGGAGGGAGAGAAAGTGAAAAACTGTTTTTT.